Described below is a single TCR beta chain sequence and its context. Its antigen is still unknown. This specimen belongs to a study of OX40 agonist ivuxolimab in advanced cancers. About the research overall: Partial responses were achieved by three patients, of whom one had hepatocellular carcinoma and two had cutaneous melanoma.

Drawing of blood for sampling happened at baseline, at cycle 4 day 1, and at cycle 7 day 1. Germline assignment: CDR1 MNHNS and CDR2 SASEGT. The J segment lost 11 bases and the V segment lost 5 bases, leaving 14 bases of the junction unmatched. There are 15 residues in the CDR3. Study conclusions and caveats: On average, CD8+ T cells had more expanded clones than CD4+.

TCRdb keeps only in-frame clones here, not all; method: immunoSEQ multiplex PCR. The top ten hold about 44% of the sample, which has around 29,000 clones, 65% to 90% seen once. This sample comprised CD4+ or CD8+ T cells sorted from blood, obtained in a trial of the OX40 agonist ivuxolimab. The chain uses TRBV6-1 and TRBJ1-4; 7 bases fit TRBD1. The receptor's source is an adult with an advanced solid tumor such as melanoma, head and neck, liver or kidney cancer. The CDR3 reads CASSRGGQYMMKLFF. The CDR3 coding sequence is TGTGCCAGCAGTCGCGGGGGACAGTATATGATGAAACTGTTTTTT.